Sequencing of this TCR beta chain was carried out in a study of vaccination and CD4 T cells after COVID-19. Study outcomes and limitations: Early timepoints after natural infection were not analyzed in these convalescent patients.

The V and J ends lost 4 bases and 1 base respectively, with 12 bases between them. Per the germline V gene, CDR1 is SEHNR and CDR2 is FQNEAQ (reference sequence). The CDR3 consists of 15 residues. Sequenced with the Oncomine TCR Beta short-read assay was DNA taken from cultured CD4+ T cells. One entry per CDR3 protein results from TCRdb running MiXCR on the PCR reads. The sample records about 15,000 distinct CDR3 sequences, approximately 50% being singletons. There are a few counts of this clonotype. What it binds is unknown. Time point indicated: late sampling 161 to 241 days after vaccination in a few convalescent patients. Treatment here: roughly nine-day PBMC culture with coronavirus spike peptide pools or control peptides (ViraFEST assay).

This specimen was CD4+ T cells from blood, cultured in vitro, taken about 7 months after SARS-CoV-2 vaccination. The chain links TRBV7-9 to TRBJ2-3; D may be TRBD1 or TRBD2 (5 bases each). This sequence originates from a human donor who had recovered from COVID-19. The CDR3 nucleotides are TGTGCCAGCAGCTGGTTACAGGAGGGCACAGATACGCAGTATTTT. Protein: CASSWLQEGTDTQYF.